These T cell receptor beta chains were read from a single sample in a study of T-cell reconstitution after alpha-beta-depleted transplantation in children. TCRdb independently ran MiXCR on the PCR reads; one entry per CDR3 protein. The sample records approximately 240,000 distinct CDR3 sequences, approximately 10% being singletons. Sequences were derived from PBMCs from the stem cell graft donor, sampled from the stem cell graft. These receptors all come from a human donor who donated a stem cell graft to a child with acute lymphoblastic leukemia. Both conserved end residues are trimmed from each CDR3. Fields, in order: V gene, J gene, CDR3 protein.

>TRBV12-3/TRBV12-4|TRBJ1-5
ASSLGGVSNQPQH
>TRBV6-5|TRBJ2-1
ASSYSGRGSTGNEQF
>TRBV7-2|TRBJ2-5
ASSLVSLGQTQY
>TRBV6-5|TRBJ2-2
ASSWDGNTGELF
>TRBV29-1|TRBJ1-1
SVGRSNTEAF
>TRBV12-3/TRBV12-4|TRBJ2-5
ASRVAQEETQY
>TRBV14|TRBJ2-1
ASSDVIGLASYNEQF
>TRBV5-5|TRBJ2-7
ASSFVADEQY
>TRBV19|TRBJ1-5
ASSLDGINQPQH
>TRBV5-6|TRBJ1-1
ASSLVPQGVTEAF
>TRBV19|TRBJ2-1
ASSPGGGAGGHSYNEQF
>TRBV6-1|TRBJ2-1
ASRAGQGSNNEQF
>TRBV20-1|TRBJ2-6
SARDTPSGANVLT
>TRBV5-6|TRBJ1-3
ASSSALQGAFGNTIY
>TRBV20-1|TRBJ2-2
SARDVGVGGGELF
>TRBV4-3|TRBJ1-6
ASSQDLETKYSPLH
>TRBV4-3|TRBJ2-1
ASSQDTSGIDNEQF
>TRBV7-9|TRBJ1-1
ASSLEEDTEAF
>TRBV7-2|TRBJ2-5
ASSLVVQETQY
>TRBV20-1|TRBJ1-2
SARDRGNYGYT
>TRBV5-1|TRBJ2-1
ASTGEGDEQF
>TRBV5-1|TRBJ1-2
ASSLVRDRGRKNYGYT
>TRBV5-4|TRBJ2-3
ASSLPLRADTQY
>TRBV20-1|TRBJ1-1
SGPTGAMNTEAF
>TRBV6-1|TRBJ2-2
ASSEGRVNTGELF
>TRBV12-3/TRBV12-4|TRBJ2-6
ASSFWKMATPGANVLT
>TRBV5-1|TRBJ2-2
ASVRSTANTGELF
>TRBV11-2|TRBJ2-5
ASSLEGTSGGAVQETQY
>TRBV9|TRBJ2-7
ASSVDASGGSYEQY
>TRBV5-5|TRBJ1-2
ASSLGEKLYGYT
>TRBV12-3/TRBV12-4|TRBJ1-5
ASSTGTGGGQPQH
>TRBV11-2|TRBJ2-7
ASSPLREGAYEQY
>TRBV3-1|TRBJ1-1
ASSQDGDTEAF
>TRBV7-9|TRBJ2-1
ATRKGGNEQF
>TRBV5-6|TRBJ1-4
ASSLVGDSVNEKLF
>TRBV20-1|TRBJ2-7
SARDNRQVSYEQY
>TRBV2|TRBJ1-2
ASSEQIYGYT
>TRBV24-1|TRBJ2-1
ATSDLWHEQF
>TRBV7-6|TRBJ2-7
ASSLDALAGFDEQY
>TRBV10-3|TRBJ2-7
AISTTSHEQY
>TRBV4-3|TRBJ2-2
ASSQDWGLANTGELF
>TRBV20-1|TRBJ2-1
SARAPPASSYNEQF
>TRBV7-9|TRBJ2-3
ASSLRTERADTQY
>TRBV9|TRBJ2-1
ASSVSKGNEQF
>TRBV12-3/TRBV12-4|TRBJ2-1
ASSRGGISYNEQF
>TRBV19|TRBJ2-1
ASRDVAVSYNEQF
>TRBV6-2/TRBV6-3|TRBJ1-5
ASSSGTAGNQPQH
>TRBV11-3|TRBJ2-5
ASSLCRRYQETQY
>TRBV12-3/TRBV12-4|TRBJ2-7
ASSGGEQY
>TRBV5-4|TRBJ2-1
ASSLEIAGTTGNEQF
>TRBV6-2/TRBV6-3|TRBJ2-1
ASSYASGGAPGFHDEQF
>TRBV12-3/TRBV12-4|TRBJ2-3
ASSFSPFLSSRPDTQY